This TCR beta chain is drawn from a study of kidney transplant recipient with SARS-CoV-2 infection. Germline-derived CDR1 and CDR2 are SGHTA and FQGNSA. CDR3 size: 16 residues. V was pared by 1 base and J by 7 bases, with 8 bases of the junction left unmatched. TCRdb used MiXCR to reprocess the reads, holding one entry per CDR3 protein. The sample has roughly 250,000 distinct CDR3 sequences, 25% to 30% seen once; the top ten hold about 7%. This chain uses TRBV7-2 with TRBJ2-3; 10 nucleotides align to TRBD2. Sequenced here: a blood sample, sampled at baseline and on day 111 from a kidney transplant recipient. The sequence derives from a male patient in his thirties who had COVID-19 and was a kidney transplant recipient. Some of the T cells may derive from the graft donor. The CDR3 spells CASSLEGASGSYTQYF. CDR3 in DNA: TGTGCCAGCAGCTTAGAGGGGGCTAGCGGGAGTTATACGCAGTATTTT. Full variable domain (rest looked up from reference TRBV7-2 and TRBJ2-3): GAGVSQSPSNKVTEKGKDVELRCDPISGHTALYWYRQSLGQGLEFLIYFQGNSAPDKSGLPSDRFSAERTGGSVSTLTIQRTQQEDSAVYLCASSLEGASGSYTQYFGPGTRLTVL.